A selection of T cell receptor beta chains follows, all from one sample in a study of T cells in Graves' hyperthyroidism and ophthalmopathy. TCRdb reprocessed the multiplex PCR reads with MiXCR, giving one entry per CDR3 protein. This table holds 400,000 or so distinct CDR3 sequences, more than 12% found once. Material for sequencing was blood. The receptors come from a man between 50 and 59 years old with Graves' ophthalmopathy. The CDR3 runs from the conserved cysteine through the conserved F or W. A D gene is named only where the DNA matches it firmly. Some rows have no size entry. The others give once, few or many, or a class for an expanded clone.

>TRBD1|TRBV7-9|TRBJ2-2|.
CASSLTPGQGNTGELFF
TGTGCCAGCAGCTTAACGCCGGGACAGGGTAACACCGGGGAGCTGTTTTTT
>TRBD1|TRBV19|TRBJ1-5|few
CASSIGQASNQPQHF
TGTGCCAGTAGTATCGGACAGGCTAGCAATCAGCCCCAGCATTTT
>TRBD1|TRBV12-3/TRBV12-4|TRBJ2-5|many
CASRGTGGFGTQYF
TGTGCCAGCAGAGGGACAGGGGGGTTCGGGACCCAGTACTTC
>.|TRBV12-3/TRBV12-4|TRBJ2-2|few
CASSAGQLGGELFF
TGTGCCAGCAGCGCTGGACAGTTGGGCGGGGAGCTGTTTTTT
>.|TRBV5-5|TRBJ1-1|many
CASSPGTGLSEAFF
TGTGCCAGCAGCCCCGGGACGGGACTCTCTGAAGCTTTCTTT
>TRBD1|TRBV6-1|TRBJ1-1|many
CASSRNRDRGSEAFF
TGTGCCAGCAGCCGAAACCGGGACAGGGGTTCTGAAGCTTTCTTT
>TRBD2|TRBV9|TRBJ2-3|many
CASGESGGGDTQYF
TGTGCCAGCGGGGAGAGCGGGGGTGGAGATACGCAGTATTTT
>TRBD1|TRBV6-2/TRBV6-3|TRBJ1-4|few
CASSSGQEAEKLFF
TGTGCCAGCAGTTCGGGACAGGAGGCTGAAAAACTGTTTTTT
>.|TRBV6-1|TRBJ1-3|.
CASSEIGSLPFNTIYF
TGTGCCAGCAGTGAAATTGGCAGCCTTCCGTTCAACACCATATATTTT
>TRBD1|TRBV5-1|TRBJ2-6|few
CASSFSTGQESGANVLTF
TGCGCCAGCAGCTTCTCGACAGGGCAAGAATCTGGGGCCAACGTCCTGACTTTC
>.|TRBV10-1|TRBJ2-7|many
CASSSTGYEQYF
TGTGCCAGCAGCTCTACAGGGTACGAGCAGTACTTC
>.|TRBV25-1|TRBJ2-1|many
CASSDLGQGSYNEQFF
TGTGCCAGCAGTGACTTAGGTCAGGGTTCCTACAATGAGCAGTTCTTC
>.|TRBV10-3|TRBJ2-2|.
CAIRSETNTGELFF
TGTGCCATCAGAAGCGAAACGAACACCGGGGAGCTGTTTTTT
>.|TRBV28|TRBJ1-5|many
CASKGTDSNQPQHF
TGTGCCAGCAAAGGGACGGATAGCAATCAGCCCCAGCATTTT
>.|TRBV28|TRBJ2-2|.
CASRAGVTGELFF
TGTGCCAGCCGGGCAGGGGTGACCGGGGAGCTGTTTTTT
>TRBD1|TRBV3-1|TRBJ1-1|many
CASSPRWDRGLNTEAFF
TGTGCCAGCAGCCCCAGATGGGACAGGGGATTGAACACTGAAGCTTTCTTT
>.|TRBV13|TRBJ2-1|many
CASSRGPNEQFF
TGTGCCAGCAGTCGGGGCCCCAATGAGCAGTTCTTC
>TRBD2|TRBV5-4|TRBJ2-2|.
CASRTSRSAGELFF
TGTGCCAGCAGGACTAGCCGTTCCGCCGGGGAGCTGTTTTTT
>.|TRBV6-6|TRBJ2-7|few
CASSYSGTTYEQYF
TGTGCCAGCAGTTACTCAGGGACCACGTACGAGCAGTACTTC
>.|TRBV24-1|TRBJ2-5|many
CATSRGGSGGPQETQYF
TGTGCCACCAGCCGTGGCGGGAGTGGGGGCCCTCAAGAGACCCAGTACTTC
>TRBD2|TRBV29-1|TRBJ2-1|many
CSGRGTSGSNEQFF
TGCAGCGGAAGAGGGACTAGCGGGAGTAATGAGCAGTTCTTC
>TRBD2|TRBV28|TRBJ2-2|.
CASHGGGANTGELFF
TGTGCCAGCCACGGGGGGGGGGCGAACACCGGGGAGCTGTTTTTT
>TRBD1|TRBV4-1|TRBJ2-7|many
CASSHMGQGPSEQYF
TGCGCCAGCAGCCACATGGGACAGGGACCCTCTGAGCAGTACTTC